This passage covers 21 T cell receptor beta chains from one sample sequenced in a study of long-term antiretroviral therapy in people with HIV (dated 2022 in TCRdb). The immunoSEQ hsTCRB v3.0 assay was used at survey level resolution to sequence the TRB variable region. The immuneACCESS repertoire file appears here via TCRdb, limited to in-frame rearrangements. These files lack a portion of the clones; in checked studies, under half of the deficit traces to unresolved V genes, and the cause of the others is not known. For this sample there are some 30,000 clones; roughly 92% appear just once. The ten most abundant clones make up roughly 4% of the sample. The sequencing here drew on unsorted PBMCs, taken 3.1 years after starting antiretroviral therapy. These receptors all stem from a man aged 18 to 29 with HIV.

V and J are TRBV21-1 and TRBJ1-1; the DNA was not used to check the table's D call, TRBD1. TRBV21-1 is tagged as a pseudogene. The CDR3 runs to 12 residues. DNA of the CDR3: TGTGCCAGCAGCATACGACAGGAGGAAGCTTTCTTT. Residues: CASSIRQEEAFF.

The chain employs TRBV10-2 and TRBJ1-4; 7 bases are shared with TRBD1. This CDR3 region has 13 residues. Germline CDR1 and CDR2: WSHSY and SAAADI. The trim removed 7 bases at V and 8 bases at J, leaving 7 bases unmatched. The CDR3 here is CASKDGTEEKLFF. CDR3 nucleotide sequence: TGCGCCAGCAAGGACGGGACAGAGGAAAAACTGTTTTTT.

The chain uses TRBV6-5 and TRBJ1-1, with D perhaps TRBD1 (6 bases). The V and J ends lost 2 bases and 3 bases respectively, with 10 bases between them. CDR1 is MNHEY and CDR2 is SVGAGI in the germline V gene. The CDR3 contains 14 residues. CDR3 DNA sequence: TGTGCCAGCAGTTACACAGGGAGGGACACTGAAGCTTTCTTT. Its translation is CASSYTGRDTEAFF.

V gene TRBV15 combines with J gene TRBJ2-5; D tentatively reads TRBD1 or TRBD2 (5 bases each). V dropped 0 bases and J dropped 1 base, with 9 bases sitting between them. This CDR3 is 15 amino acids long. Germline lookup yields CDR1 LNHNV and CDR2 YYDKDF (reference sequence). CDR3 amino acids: CATSRERGTQETQYF. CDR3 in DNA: TGTGCCACCAGCAGAGAGAGGGGCACCCAAGAGACCCAGTACTTC. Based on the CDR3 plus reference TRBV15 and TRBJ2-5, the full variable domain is DAMVIQNPRYQVTQFGKPVTLSCSQTLNHNVMYWYQQKSSQAPKLLFHYYDKDFNNEADTPDNFQSRRPNTSFCFLDIRSPGLGDTAMYLCATSRERGTQETQYFGPGTRLLVL.

CDR3 sequence: CASSQDRGGTDTQYF. Written as DNA, the CDR3 is TGCGCCAGCAGCCAAGACAGGGGAGGCACAGATACGCAGTATTTT. The chain recombines TRBV4-3 with TRBJ2-3; possibly TRBD1 for D (6 bases). The germline V gene has CDR1 LGHNA and CDR2 YSLEER. V was shortened by 0 bases and J by 1 base, with 8 bases between the two germline ends. The CDR3 loop spans 15 amino acids.

CDR3 protein: CASTNQNYGYTF. The CDR3 DNA reads as TGTGCCAGCACTAACCAGAACTATGGCTACACCTTC. The chain carries TRBV6-6 and TRBJ1-2, with D uncertain. In germline, CDR1 is MNHNY, CDR2 SVGAGI (reference sequence). V was pared by 7 bases and J by 2 bases, with 8 bases between. The CDR3 length is 12 residues.

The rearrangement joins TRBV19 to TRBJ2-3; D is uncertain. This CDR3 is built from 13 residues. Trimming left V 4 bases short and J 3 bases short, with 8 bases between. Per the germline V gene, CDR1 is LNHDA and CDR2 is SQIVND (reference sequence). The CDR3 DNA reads TGTGCCAGTAGTACAGTAGGGACAGATACGCAGTATTTT. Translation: CASSTVGTDTQYF.

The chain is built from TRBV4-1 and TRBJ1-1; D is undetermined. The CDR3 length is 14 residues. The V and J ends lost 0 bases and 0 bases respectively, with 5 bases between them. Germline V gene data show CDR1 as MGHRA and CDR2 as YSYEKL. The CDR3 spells CASSQEAMNTEAFF. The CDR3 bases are TGCGCCAGCAGCCAAGAGGCCATGAACACTGAAGCTTTCTTT.

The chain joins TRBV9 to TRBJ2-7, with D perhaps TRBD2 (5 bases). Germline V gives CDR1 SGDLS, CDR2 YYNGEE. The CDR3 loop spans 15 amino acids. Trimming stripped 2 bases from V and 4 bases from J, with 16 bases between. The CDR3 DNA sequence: TGTGCCAGCAGCGTGAGGGTAGAGGGTTTTTACGAGCAGTACTTC. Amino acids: CASSVRVEGFYEQYF.

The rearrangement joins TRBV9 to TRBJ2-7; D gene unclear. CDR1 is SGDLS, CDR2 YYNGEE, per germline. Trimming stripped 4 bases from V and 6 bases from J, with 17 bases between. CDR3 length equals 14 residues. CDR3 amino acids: CASSTYPSVSEQYF. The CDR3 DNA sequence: TGTGCCAGCAGCACCTACCCGTCAGTTTCCGAGCAGTACTTC.

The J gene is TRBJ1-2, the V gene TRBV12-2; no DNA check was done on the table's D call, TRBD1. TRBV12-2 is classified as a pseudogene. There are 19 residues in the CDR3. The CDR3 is CASRLDWTGLFQANYGYTF. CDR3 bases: TGTGCAAGTCGCTTAGATTGGACAGGGCTGTTTCAAGCTAACTATGGCTACACCTTC.

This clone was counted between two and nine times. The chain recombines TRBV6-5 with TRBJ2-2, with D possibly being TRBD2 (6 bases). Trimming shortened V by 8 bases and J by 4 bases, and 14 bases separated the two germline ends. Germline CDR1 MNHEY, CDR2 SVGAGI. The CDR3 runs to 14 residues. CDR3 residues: CASLADGATGELFF. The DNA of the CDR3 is TGTGCCAGCTTAGCGGACGGGGCCACCGGGGAGCTGTTTTTT.

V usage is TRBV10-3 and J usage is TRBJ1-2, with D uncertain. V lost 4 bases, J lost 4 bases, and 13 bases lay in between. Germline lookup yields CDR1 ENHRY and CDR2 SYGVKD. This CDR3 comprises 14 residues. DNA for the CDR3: TGTGCCATCAGTGTGGGGAATCTGGGCTATGGCTACACCTTC. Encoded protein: CAISVGNLGYGYTF.

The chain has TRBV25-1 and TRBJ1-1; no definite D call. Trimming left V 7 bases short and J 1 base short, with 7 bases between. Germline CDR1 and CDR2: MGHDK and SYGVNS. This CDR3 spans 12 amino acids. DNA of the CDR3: TGTGCCAGCAACCTCGGGAACACTGAAGCTTTCTTT. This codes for CASNLGNTEAFF.

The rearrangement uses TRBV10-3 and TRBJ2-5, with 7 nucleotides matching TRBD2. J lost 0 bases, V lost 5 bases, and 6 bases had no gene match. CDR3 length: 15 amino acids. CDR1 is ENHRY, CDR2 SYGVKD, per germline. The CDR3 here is CAISFQRGDQETQYF. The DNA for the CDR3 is TGTGCCATCAGTTTTCAGCGGGGTGACCAAGAGACCCAGTACTTC.

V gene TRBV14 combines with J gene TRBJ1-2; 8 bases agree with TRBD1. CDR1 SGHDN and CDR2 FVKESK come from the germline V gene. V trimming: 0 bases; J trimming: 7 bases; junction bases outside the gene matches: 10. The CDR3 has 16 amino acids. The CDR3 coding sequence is TGTGCCAGCAGCCAAGACCTCCGGACAGGGTTTGGTGGCTACACCTTC. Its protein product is CASSQDLRTGFGGYTF.

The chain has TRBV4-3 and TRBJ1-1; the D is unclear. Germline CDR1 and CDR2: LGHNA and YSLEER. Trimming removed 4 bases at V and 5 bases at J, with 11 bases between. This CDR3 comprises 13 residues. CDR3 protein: CASSLGARTEAFF. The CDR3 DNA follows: TGCGCCAGCAGCCTTGGTGCGAGGACTGAAGCTTTCTTT.

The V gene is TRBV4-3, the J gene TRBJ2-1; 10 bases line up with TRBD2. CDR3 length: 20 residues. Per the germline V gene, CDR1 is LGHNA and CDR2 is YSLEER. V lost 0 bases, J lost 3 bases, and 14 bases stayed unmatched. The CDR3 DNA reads TGCGCCAGCAGCCAAGAGGGTTGGCCTAGCGGGAGCGTTGTCTACAATGAGCAGTTCTTC. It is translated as CASSQEGWPSGSVVYNEQFF.

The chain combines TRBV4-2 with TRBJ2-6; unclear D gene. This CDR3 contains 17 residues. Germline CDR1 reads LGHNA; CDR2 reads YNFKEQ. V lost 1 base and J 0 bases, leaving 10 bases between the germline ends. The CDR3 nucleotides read TGTGCCAGCAGCCAAGCCTCGATTAACTCTGGGGCCAACGTCCTGACTTTC. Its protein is CASSQASINSGANVLTF.

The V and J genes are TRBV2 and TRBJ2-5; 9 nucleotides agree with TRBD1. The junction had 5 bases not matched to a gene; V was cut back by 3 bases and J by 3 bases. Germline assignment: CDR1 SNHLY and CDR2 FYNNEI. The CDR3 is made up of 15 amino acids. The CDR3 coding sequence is TGTGCCAGCAGTGATACCAGGACAGGGGAAGAGACCCAGTACTTC. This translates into CASSDTRTGEETQYF.

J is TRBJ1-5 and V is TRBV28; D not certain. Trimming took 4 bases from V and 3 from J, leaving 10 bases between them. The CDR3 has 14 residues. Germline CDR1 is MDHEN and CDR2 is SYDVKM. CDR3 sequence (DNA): TGTGCCAGCAGTTCCCCAGGAAACAATCAGCCCCAGCATTTT. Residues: CASSSPGNNQPQHF.